These 32 T cell receptor beta chains share one sample of origin, sequenced in a study of cytomegalovirus exposure and HLA in healthy donors (TCRdb year 2017). Preparation of the library involved the immunoSEQ multiplex PCR assay. For the multiplex PCR, a mixture combining 60 forward primers for TCR Vbeta segments and 13 reverse primers for TCR Jbeta segments was used. Drawn from immuneACCESS, this table holds only the in-frame rearrangements with V and J called that TCRdb kept. Clones are partly lost; checked studies trace under half to an unresolved V gene and leave the rest unexplained. This sample comprises 150,000 to 200,000 clones, less than 80% of them detected only once. Just under 3% of the sample is taken by the ten largest. Input material: PBMCs. The receptors derive from a middle-aged man in good health and CMV-seronegative.

The V call is TRBV30, the J call TRBJ1-4; D is possibly TRBD1 (6 bases). This CDR3 spans 14 amino acids. The germline CDR1 and CDR2 sequences are GTSNPN and SVGIG (reference sequence). V was trimmed by 0 bases and J by 6 bases, leaving 11 bases between them. CDR3 coding DNA: TGTGCCTGGAGTGTCGGGGGGCAGGATGAAAAACTGTTTTTT. The encoded protein is CAWSVGGQDEKLFF.

The chain employs TRBV18 and TRBJ1-4; weak D call: TRBD1 (6 bases). The CDR3 consists of 14 residues. Trimming took 8 bases from V and 6 from J, leaving 16 bases between them. Germline lookup yields CDR1 KGHSH and CDR2 LQKENI. The CDR3 is CASKPGGADEKLFF. The CDR3 DNA reads TGTGCCAGCAAGCCGGGGGGCGCGGATGAAAAACTGTTTTTT.

The chain has TRBV11-1 and TRBJ1-1; D uncertain. CDR3 size: 12 residues. Between the trimmed V and J ends, which lost 3 bases and 4 bases, there was a span of 6 bases. The V gene's germline CDR1 is SGHAT and CDR2 FQDESV (reference sequence). CDR3 coding DNA: TGTGCCAGCAGCTTGGCCATCACTGAAGCTTTCTTT. Encoded protein: CASSLAITEAFF.

The rearrangement links TRBV9 to TRBJ1-2; D is undetermined. The V gene lost 4 bases and the J gene lost 2 bases, with 6 bases spanning the gap. The length of the CDR3 is 12 residues. CDR1 is SGDLS and CDR2 is YYNGEE in the germline V gene. For the CDR3, the DNA is TGTGCCAGCAGCCCCCCAAACTATGGCTACACCTTC. Its translation is CASSPPNYGYTF.

The CDR3 nucleotides read TGTGCCTGGAGTGGCCGGGACTCTAATGAAAAACTGTTTTTT. It codes for CAWSGRDSNEKLFF. V usage is TRBV30 and J usage is TRBJ1-4, with a tentative D call TRBD1 (5 bases). CDR3 size: 14 residues. V gave up 1 base and J gave up 3 bases, with 9 bases separating them. Germline V gives CDR1 GTSNPN, CDR2 SVGIG (reference sequence).

The gene calls are TRBV7-2 and TRBJ1-3; TRBD1 is a possible D gene (6 bases). V lost 2 bases to trimming and J lost 3 bases, with 11 bases between them. Germline CDR1 is SGHTA and CDR2 is FQGNSA. This CDR3 has 15 amino acids. CDR3 region: CASSLSGGSGNTIYF. The CDR3, as DNA: TGTGCCAGCAGCTTAAGCGGGGGCAGTGGAAACACCATATATTTT.

The rearrangement joins TRBV9 to TRBJ2-3; 8 nucleotides align to TRBD2. The CDR3 length is 16 residues. Unmatched junction bases numbered 7, after V lost 2 bases and J lost 2 bases. The germline V gene has CDR1 SGDLS and CDR2 YYNGEE. CDR3 sequence reads: CASSVGGGPFTDTQYF. CDR3 nucleotide sequence: TGTGCCAGCAGCGTTGGCGGGGGGCCATTCACAGATACGCAGTATTTT.

The rearrangement joins TRBV4-3 to TRBJ2-7; 14 bases fit TRBD2. The J segment lost 13 bases and the V segment lost 4 bases, leaving 9 bases of the junction unmatched. Germline V gene data show CDR1 as LGHNA and CDR2 as YSLEER. The CDR3 sequence is 14 residues long. The CDR3 is CASSPRTSGRPSYF. The CDR3 DNA is TGCGCCAGCAGCCCTAGGACTAGCGGGAGGCCCAGTTACTTC.

The chain links TRBV7-8 to TRBJ1-6, with D tentatively TRBD1 (6 bases). V dropped 5 bases and J dropped 3 bases, with 17 bases sitting between them. The CDR3 contains 17 residues. CDR1 SGHVS and CDR2 FQNEAQ come from the germline V gene. The CDR3 loop is CASSPGQIPLYNSPLHF. For the CDR3, the DNA is TGTGCCAGCAGCCCCGGACAGATCCCTCTCTATAATTCACCCCTCCACTTT.

The chain combines TRBV28 with TRBJ1-2; D is possibly TRBD1 (6 bases). The ends were cut back, 5 bases at V and 0 bases at J, with 16 bases in the middle. This CDR3 is built from 16 residues. From germline, CDR1 is MDHEN and CDR2 SYDVKM. CDR3 bases: TGTGCCAGCAGTCTTACAGGGAATGTGCCTAACTATGGCTACACCTTC. As protein: CASSLTGNVPNYGYTF.

The chain is built from TRBV28 and TRBJ1-5, with 7 bases matching TRBD1. Germline-derived CDR1 and CDR2 are MDHEN and SYDVKM. Losses at the gene ends were 5 bases for V and 3 bases for J; bases not matched to a gene: 4. The CDR3 length is 14 residues. CDR3 in DNA: TGTGCCAGCAGTGGGACAGATCTCAATCAGCCCCAGCATTTT. It yields the protein CASSGTDLNQPQHF.

On this clone itself: The sample holds other DNA sequences that translate to the same CDR3. The CDR3, as DNA: TGCAGCGTCAAACCGGGAAATAGCAACGAGCAGTTCTTC. It encodes CSVKPGNSNEQFF. The J gene is TRBJ2-1, the V gene TRBV29-1, with a possible D match to TRBD2 (5 bases). The CDR3 is 13 residues long. The V and J ends lost 6 bases and 10 bases respectively, with 19 bases between them. Germline assignment: CDR1 SQVTM and CDR2 ANQGSEA.

There are a few counts of this clone. This sequence joins TRBV5-4 and TRBJ1-2; D is perhaps TRBD1 (5 bases). Trimming shortened V by 1 base and J by 2 bases, and 6 bases separated the two germline ends. This CDR3 is 13 amino acids long. Germline-derived CDR1 and CDR2 are SGHNT and YYREEE (reference sequence). CDR3 loop: CASSLSGNYGYTF. Written as DNA, the CDR3 is TGTGCCAGCAGCTTGTCAGGGAACTATGGCTACACCTTC.

The rearrangement links TRBV21-1 to TRBJ1-2; TRBD1, the D gene given by the table, was not confirmed from the DNA. TRBV21-1 is termed a pseudogene. This CDR3 contains 14 residues. Here the CDR3 reads CASSARQGENGYTF. The CDR3 nucleotides read TGTGCCAGCAGCGCCCGACAGGGGGAGAATGGCTACACCTTC.

This clone was detected a few times. The rearrangement joins TRBV4-1 to TRBJ1-3; D is possibly TRBD1 (6 bases). Germline assignment: CDR1 MGHRA and CDR2 YSYEKL. V shed 4 bases and J shed 0 bases, with 13 bases lying between them. This CDR3 contains 16 residues. The CDR3 loop is CASSRSDRDSGNTIYF. Here the CDR3 DNA reads TGCGCCAGCAGCCGGTCGGACAGAGACTCTGGAAACACCATATATTTT.

The chain carries TRBV7-9 and TRBJ2-7, with D possibly TRBD2 on 6 matching bases. The CDR3 consists of 14 residues. In germline, CDR1 is SEHNR, CDR2 FQNEAQ (reference sequence). The V end was cut by 5 bases, the J end by 1 base, with 12 bases between. As DNA, the CDR3 is TGTGCCAGCAGCGTAGGAGGGTCATCCTACGAGCAGTACTTC. It encodes CASSVGGSSYEQYF.

CDR3: CASSQTTSTLSTDTQYF. In DNA form, the CDR3 reads TGCGCCAGCAGCCAAACTACTAGCACCCTTAGCACAGATACGCAGTATTTT. The V call is TRBV5-1, the J call TRBJ2-3; perhaps TRBD2 as D (6 bases). V dropped 4 bases and J dropped 0 bases, with 18 bases sitting between them. Germline-derived CDR1 and CDR2 are SGHRS and YFSETQ. The CDR3 consists of 17 residues.

The V gene is TRBV6-4, the J gene TRBJ1-4; 9 bases fit TRBD1. Losses at the gene ends were 5 bases for V and 5 bases for J; bases not matched to a gene: 6. This CDR3 region has 15 residues. From germline, CDR1 is MRHNA and CDR2 SNTAGT. This chain's CDR3 is CASSNTGGANEKLFF. CDR3 coding DNA: TGTGCCAGCAGTAATACAGGGGGCGCGAATGAAAAACTGTTTTTT.

The CDR3 DNA reads as TGCGCCAGCGCAGAACAGACAGGGAGCGGCGCCTACGAGCAGTACTTC. Its protein is CASAEQTGSGAYEQYF. The rearrangement uses TRBV10-2 and TRBJ2-7; 7 positions agree with TRBD1. With 8 bases clipped from V and 2 bases from J, the junction kept 15 bases outside the gene matches. The germline gives CDR1 WSHSY, CDR2 SAAADI. The CDR3 spans 16 residues.

This clone was counted once. This CDR3 reads CSVGRESLTDTQYF. DNA of the CDR3: TGCAGCGTTGGCCGGGAATCCCTCACAGATACGCAGTATTTT. The V gene is TRBV29-1, the J gene TRBJ2-3; perhaps TRBD2 as D (5 bases). Deletions cut 4 bases from V and 2 bases from J, with 13 bases between. Per germline, CDR1 SQVTM and CDR2 ANQGSEA. The CDR3 totals 14 residues.

This CDR3 is CASSQGTEAFF. The CDR3 nucleotides read TGTGCCAGCAGCCAGGGCACTGAAGCTTTCTTT. The chain recombines TRBV6-5 with TRBJ1-1; TRBD1 is a possible D gene (5 bases). CDR1 MNHEY and CDR2 SVGAGI come from the germline V gene. The V end was cut by 6 bases, the J end by 4 bases, with 6 bases between. The CDR3 sequence is 11 residues long.

The genes are TRBV11-2 and TRBJ1-2; D uncertain. The CDR3 runs to 12 residues. The ends were cut back, 5 bases at V and 6 bases at J, with 10 bases in the middle. CDR1 is SGHAT and CDR2 is FQNNGV in the germline V gene. CDR3 in DNA: TGTGCCAGCAGCGTCGGACTGAATGGCTACACCTTC. Translating it yields CASSVGLNGYTF. Full variable domain (remainder filled in from reference TRBV11-2 and TRBJ1-2): EAGVAQSPRYKIIEKRQSVAFWCNPISGHATLYWYQQILGQGPKLLIQFQNNGVVDDSQLPKDRFSAERLKGVDSTLKIQPAKLEDSAVYLCASSVGLNGYTFGSGTRLTVV.

This clone has just one count. The chain uses TRBV7-8 and TRBJ2-5; 8 bases match TRBD2. The CDR3 runs 14 residues. V trimming: 5 bases; J trimming: 1 base; junction bases outside the gene matches: 3. CDR1 and CDR2 (germline): SGHVS, FQNEAQ. The chain's CDR3 is CASSRGGIQETQYF. The CDR3 DNA is TGTGCCAGCAGCCGGGGGGGCATCCAAGAGACCCAGTACTTC.

The chain employs TRBV7-9 and TRBJ2-7; TRBD1 matches 12 bases. In germline, CDR1 is SEHNR, CDR2 FQNEAQ (reference sequence). The trim removed 4 bases at V and 7 bases at J, leaving 8 bases unmatched. CDR3 length equals 15 residues. CDR3 sequence: CASSSAGTGGPEQYF. The CDR3 nucleotides are TGTGCCAGCAGCTCGGCCGGGACAGGGGGCCCGGAGCAGTACTTC.

This chain links TRBV5-4 with TRBJ1-1; D gene ambiguous. The germline V gene encodes CDR1 SGHNT and CDR2 YYREEE (reference sequence). Deletions cut 3 bases from V and 2 bases from J, with 11 bases between. The CDR3 contains 14 residues. The CDR3 bases are TGTGCCAGCAGCTCACCCGGGTTAAACACTGAAGCTTTCTTT. Translation gives CASSSPGLNTEAFF.

A few counts support this clone. This chain uses TRBV5-1 with TRBJ2-7, with TRBD1 matching over 8 bases. The CDR3 spans 14 residues. J was trimmed by 3 bases and V by 1 base; bases with no gene match: 3. The germline V gene encodes CDR1 SGHRS and CDR2 YFSETQ. The CDR3 DNA sequence: TGCGCCAGCAGCTTGCGGACAGGGTTCTACGAGCAGTACTTC. This translates into CASSLRTGFYEQYF. Drawing the rest from reference TRBV5-1 and TRBJ2-7, the complete variable domain is KAGVTQTPRYLIKTRGQQVTLSCSPISGHRSVSWYQQTPGQGLQFLFEYFSETQRNKGNFPGRFSGRQFSNSRSEMNVSTLELGDSALYLCASSLRTGFYEQYFGPGTRLTVT.

This clone was seen more than once but under ten times. The genes are TRBV6-6 and TRBJ1-4; D is perhaps TRBD1 (5 bases). Germline CDR1 MNHNY, CDR2 SVGAGI (reference sequence). The CDR3 contains 11 residues. With 6 bases removed from V and 8 bases from J, the gap between germline ends came to 7 bases. CDR3 DNA sequence: TGTGCCAGCAGCCGACAGGAAAAACTGTTTTTT. Protein: CASSRQEKLFF.

This clone was seen a few times. J is TRBJ2-3 and V is TRBV5-1, with D uncertain. The CDR3 has 15 amino acids. Trimming took off 3 bases at V and 4 bases at J, with 15 bases between the two ends. CDR1 and CDR2 (germline): SGHRS, YFSETQ. The chain's CDR3 is CASSSGTNQADTQYF. As DNA, the CDR3 is TGCGCCAGCAGCTCAGGCACAAATCAGGCAGATACGCAGTATTTT. The full variable domain, with the rest looked up from reference TRBV5-1 and TRBJ2-3, is KAGVTQTPRYLIKTRGQQVTLSCSPISGHRSVSWYQQTPGQGLQFLFEYFSETQRNKGNFPGRFSGRQFSNSRSEMNVSTLELGDSALYLCASSSGTNQADTQYFGPGTRLTVL.

The J gene is TRBJ2-7, the V gene TRBV5-5; 8 bases line up with TRBD1. The CDR3 is 13 residues long. CDR1 and CDR2 from the germline V gene are SGHKS and YYEKEE (reference sequence). After removal of 1 base from V and 4 bases from J, the junction contained 1 base not matched to a gene. As DNA, the CDR3 is TGTGCCAGCAGCTTGCAGGGGGCATACGAGCAGTACTTC. Residues: CASSLQGAYEQYF.

The CDR3 loop is CASSPTMGGTANEKLFF. The CDR3 DNA reads TGTGCCAGCAGTCCAACAATGGGTGGGACAGCAAATGAAAAACTGTTTTTT. This chain uses TRBV28 with TRBJ1-4, with 7 positions matching TRBD1. V gave up 5 bases and J gave up 5 bases; unmatched junction bases: 14. The CDR3 extends over 17 amino acids. Germline loops: CDR1 MDHEN, CDR2 SYDVKM.

This sequence joins TRBV7-8 and TRBJ2-5, with TRBD1 matching over 9 bases. TRBJ2-7 matches the DNA end more closely, so the J call is doubtful. The CDR3 spans 15 residues. Germline V gives CDR1 SGHVS, CDR2 FQNEAQ. In nucleotides, the CDR3 is TGTGCCAGCAGCTTAACCGGGACAGGGTATTACGAGCAGTACTTC. Protein product: CASSLTGTGYYEQYF.

This clone occurred a few times. The chain has TRBV6-6 and TRBJ2-2; D is undetermined. Germline values: CDR1 MNHNY, CDR2 SVGAGI (reference sequence). V lost 6 bases and J 4 bases, leaving 12 bases between the germline ends. This CDR3 has 14 residues. This CDR3 reads CASSPLVVTGELFF. The CDR3 region has the DNA TGTGCCAGCAGCCCCCTCGTAGTCACCGGGGAGCTGTTTTTT.